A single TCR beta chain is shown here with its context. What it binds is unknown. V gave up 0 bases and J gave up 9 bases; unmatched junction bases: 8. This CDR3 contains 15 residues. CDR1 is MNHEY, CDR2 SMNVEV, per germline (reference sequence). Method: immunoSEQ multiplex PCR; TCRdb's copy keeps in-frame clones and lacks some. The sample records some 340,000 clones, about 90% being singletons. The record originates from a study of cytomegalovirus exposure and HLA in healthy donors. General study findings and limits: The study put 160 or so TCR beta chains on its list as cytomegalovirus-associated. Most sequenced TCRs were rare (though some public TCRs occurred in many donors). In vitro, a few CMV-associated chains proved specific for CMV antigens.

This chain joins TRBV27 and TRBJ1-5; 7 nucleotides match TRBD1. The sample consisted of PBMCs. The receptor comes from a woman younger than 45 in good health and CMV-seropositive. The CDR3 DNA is TGTGCCAGCAGTTTATCGCGGACAGGAGTTTGGCCCCAGCATTTT. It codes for CASSLSRTGVWPQHF.